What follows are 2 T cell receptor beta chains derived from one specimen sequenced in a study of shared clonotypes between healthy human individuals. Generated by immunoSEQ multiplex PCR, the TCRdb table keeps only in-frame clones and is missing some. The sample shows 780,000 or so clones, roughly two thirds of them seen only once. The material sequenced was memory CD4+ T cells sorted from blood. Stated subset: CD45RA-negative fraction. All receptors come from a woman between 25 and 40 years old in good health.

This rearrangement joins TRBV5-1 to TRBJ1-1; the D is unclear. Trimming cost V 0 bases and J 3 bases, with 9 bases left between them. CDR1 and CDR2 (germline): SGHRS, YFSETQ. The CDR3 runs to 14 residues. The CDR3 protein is CASSLERLDTEAFF. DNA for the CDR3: TGCGCCAGCAGCTTGGAAAGGTTGGACACTGAAGCTTTCTTT.

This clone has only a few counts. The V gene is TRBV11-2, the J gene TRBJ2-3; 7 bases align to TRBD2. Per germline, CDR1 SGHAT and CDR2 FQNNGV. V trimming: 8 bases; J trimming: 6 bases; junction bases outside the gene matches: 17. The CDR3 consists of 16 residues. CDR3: CASGRGQAGAGDTQYF. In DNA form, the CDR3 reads TGTGCCAGCGGGCGGGGTCAGGCGGGAGCAGGTGATACGCAGTATTTT.